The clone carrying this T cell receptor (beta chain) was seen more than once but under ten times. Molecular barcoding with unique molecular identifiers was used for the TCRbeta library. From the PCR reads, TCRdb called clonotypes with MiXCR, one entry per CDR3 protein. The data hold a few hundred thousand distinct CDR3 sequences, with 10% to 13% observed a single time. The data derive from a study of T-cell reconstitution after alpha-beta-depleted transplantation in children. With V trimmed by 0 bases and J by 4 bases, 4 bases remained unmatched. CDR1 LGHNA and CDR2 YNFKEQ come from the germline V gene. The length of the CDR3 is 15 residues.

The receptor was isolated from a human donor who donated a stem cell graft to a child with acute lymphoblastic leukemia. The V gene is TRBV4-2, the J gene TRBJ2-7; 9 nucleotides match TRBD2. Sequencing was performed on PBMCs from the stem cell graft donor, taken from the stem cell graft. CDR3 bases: TGTGCCAGCAGCCAAGAGGATAGCGGGAGATACGAGCAGTACTTC. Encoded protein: CASSQEDSGRYEQYF.